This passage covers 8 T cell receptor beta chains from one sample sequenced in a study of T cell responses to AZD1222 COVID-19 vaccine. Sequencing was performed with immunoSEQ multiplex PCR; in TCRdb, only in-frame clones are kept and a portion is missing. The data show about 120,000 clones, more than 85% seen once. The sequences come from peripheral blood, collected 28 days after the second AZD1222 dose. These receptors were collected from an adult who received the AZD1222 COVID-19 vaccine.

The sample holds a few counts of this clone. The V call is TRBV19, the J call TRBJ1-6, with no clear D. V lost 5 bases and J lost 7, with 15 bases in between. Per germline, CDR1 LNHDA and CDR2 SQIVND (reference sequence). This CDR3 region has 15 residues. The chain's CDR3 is CASSALGDWNSPLHF. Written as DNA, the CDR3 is TGTGCCAGTAGTGCCCTCGGGGATTGGAATTCACCCCTCCACTTT.

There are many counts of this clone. The CDR3 protein is CASSQGQGYTGELFF. CDR3 nucleotides: TGTGCCAGCAGTCAGGGACAGGGGTACACCGGGGAGCTGTTTTTT. V and J are TRBV6-5 and TRBJ2-2, with 10 bases matching TRBD1. J was trimmed by 3 bases and V by 5 bases; bases with no gene match: 3. Germline CDR1 reads MNHEY; CDR2 reads SVGAGI. This CDR3 region has 15 residues.

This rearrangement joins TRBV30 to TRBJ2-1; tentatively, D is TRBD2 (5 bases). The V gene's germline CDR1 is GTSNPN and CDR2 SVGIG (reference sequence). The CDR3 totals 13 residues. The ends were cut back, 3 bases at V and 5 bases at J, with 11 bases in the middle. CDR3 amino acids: CAWSVRRDNEQFF. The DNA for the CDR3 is TGTGCCTGGAGCGTCCGGCGGGACAATGAGCAGTTCTTC.

The CDR3 loop reads CASSPPGQPNSPLHF. In nucleotides, the CDR3 is TGTGCCAGCTCACCACCGGGACAACCAAATTCACCCCTCCACTTT. The genes are TRBV18 and TRBJ1-6; D possibly corresponds to TRBD1 (6 bases). The V end was cut by 0 bases, the J end by 7 bases, with 10 bases between. The CDR3 is 15 amino acids. From germline, CDR1 is KGHSH and CDR2 LQKENI. The full variable domain, rest sourced from reference TRBV18 and TRBJ1-6, is NAGVMQNPRHLVRRRGQEARLRCSPMKGHSHVYWYRQLPEEGLKFMVYLQKENIIDESGMPKERFSAEFPKEGPSILRIQQVVRGDSAAYFCASSPPGQPNSPLHFGNGTRLTVT.

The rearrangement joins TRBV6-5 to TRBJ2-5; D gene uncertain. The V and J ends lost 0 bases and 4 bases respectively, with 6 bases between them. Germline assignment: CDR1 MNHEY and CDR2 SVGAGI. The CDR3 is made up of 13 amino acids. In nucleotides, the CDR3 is TGTGCCAGCAGTTACTCGGCCGGAGAGACCCAGTACTTC. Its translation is CASSYSAGETQYF.

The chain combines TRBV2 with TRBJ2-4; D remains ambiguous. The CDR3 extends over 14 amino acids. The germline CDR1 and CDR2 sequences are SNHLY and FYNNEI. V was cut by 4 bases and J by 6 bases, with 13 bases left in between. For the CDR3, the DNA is TGTGCCAGCAGTGGAGCAGGTTATCGAAACATTCAGTACTTC. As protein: CASSGAGYRNIQYF. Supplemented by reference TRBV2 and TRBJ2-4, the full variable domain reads EPEVTQTPSHQVTQMGQEVILRCVPISNHLYFYWYRQILGQKVEFLVSFYNNEISEKSEIFDDQFSVERPDGSNFTLKIRSTKLEDSAMYFCASSGAGYRNIQYFGAGTRLSVL.

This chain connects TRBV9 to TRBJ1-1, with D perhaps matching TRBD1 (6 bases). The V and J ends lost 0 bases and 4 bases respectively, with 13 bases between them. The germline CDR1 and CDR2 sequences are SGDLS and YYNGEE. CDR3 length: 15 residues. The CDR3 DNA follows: TGTGCCAGCAGCGTAGACGGGGGCGCCGGCACTGAAGCTTTCTTT. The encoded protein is CASSVDGGAGTEAFF.

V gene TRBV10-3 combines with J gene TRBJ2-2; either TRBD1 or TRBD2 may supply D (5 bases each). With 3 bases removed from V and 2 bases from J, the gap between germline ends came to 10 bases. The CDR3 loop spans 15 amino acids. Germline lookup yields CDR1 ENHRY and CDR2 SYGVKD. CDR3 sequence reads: CAISEPGRNTGELFF. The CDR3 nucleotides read TGTGCCATCAGTGAACCGGGACGCAACACCGGGGAGCTGTTTTTT.